This record looks at one TCR beta chain sequence and its context. The data stem from a study of OX40 agonist ivuxolimab in advanced cancers. Study information: Ivuxolimab, an antibody acting as an agonist of OX40 (CD134), was used to treat patients. Age averaged around 54 years (range about 20 to 79), and approximately 80% were male. One hepatocellular carcinoma and two cutaneous melanoma patients partially responded.

Profiling relied on immunoSEQ multiplex PCR, and the TCRdb table lists in-frame clones only, not all of them. Here the sample spans about 69,000 clones, roughly 89% being singletons. The CDR3 loop spans 16 amino acids. Trimming at V came to 2 bases and at J to 4 bases, leaving 6 bases not matched to a gene. CDR1 and CDR2 (germline): MDHEN, SYDVKM. The TCR sequence derives from an adult with an advanced solid tumor such as melanoma, head and neck, liver or kidney cancer. The sequencing used CD4+ or CD8+ T cells sorted from blood, collected in a trial of the OX40 agonist ivuxolimab. The V call is TRBV28, the J call TRBJ2-1; 9 nucleotides line up with TRBD2. For the CDR3, the DNA is TGTGCCAGCAGTTTAGATCGGCTAGCGGGGTACAATGAGCAGTTCTTC. This encodes CASSLDRLAGYNEQFF.